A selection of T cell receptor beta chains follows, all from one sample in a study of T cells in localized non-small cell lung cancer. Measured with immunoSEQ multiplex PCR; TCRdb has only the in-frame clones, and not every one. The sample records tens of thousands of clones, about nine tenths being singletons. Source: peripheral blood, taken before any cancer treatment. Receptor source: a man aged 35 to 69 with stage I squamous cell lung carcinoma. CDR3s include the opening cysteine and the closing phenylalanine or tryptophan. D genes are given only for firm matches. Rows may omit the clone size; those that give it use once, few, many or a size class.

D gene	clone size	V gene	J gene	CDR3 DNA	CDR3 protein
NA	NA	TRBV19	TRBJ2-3	TGTGCCAGTAGTATAGATGCGGGTTTTTCAGTAGATACGCAGTATTTT	CASSIDAGFSVDTQYF
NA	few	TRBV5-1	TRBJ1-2	TGCGCCAGCAGTGACAGCTATTATGGCTACACCTTC	CASSDSYYGYTF
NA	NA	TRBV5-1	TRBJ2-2	TGCGCCAGCAATTTACAGGGACTCAACACCGGGGAGCTGTTTTTT	CASNLQGLNTGELFF
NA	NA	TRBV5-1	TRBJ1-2	TGCGCCAGCAGCTTGGCCGGGGATTCCGATGGCTACACCTTC	CASSLAGDSDGYTF
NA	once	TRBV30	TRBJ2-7	TGTGCCTGGAGTGTCCCCCCCCGCTACGAGCAGTACTTC	CAWSVPPRYEQYF
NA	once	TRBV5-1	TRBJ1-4	TGCGCCAGCAGCTTGCAGAAATTGGCTAATGAAAAACTGTTTTTT	CASSLQKLANEKLFF
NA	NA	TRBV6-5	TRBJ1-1	TGTGCCAGCAGCCGTACGCGGGGGAACACTGAAGCTTTCTTT	CASSRTRGNTEAFF
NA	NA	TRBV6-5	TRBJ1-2	TGTGCCAGCAGTTACTCGGGGGCTCGGAACTATGGCTACACCTTC	CASSYSGARNYGYTF
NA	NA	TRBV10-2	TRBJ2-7	TGCGCCAGCAGTGAAAGGCAGGGGATCTCCTACGAGCAGTACTTC	CASSERQGISYEQYF
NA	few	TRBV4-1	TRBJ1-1	TGCGCCAGCAGCCAAGTAAGGGAAACTGAAGCTTTCTTT	CASSQVRETEAFF
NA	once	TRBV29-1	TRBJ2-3	TGCAGCGTTGAAAGGGGCCACGCAGATACGCAGTATTTT	CSVERGHADTQYF
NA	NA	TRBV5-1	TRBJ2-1	TGCGCCAGCAGTTTCTTGGTAGGGACCTACAATGAGCAGTTCTTC	CASSFLVGTYNEQFF
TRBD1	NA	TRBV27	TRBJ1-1	TGTGCCAGCAGTGGTACCGGGACAGGCGGTTTACGAGCTTTCTTT	CASSGTGTGGLRAFF
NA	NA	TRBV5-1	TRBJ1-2	TGCGCCAGCAGCCTCGGGGGCGAAAATGGCTACACCTTC	CASSLGGENGYTF
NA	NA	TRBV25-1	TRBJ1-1	TGTGCCAGCAGTGAATCGTCTTTCCAGGGATGGAACACTGAAGCTTTCTTT	CASSESSFQGWNTEAFF
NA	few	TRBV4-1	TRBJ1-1	TGCGCCAGCAGCCATCGCCGAGGCAGCCGGAACACTGAAGCTTTCTTT	CASSHRRGSRNTEAFF
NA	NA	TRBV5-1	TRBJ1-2	TGCGCCAGCAGCCCGTCTGTTACAGGGAACTATGGCTACACCTTC	CASSPSVTGNYGYTF
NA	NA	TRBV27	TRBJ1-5	TGTGCCAGCAGTTTTCACAGGGTCGCACAGCCCCAGCATTTT	CASSFHRVAQPQHF
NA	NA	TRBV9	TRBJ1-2	TGTGCCAGCAGCGTTGTACAGGGTAACTATGGCTACACCTTC	CASSVVQGNYGYTF
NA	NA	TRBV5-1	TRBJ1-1	TGCGCCAGCAGCTTCCAGTGGGGTAGGACTGAAGCTTTCTTT	CASSFQWGRTEAFF
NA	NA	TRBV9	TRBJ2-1	TGTGCCAGCAGCTTCCGCCTCTCCCTCAATGAGCAGTTCTTC	CASSFRLSLNEQFF
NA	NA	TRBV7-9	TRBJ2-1	TGTGCCAGCCAGGCAACCTACTCCTACAATGAGCAGTTCTTC	CASQATYSYNEQFF
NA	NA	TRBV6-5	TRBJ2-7	TGTGCCACCGGACGGGGACCTAACAGTGGCGAGCAGTACTTC	CATGRGPNSGEQYF
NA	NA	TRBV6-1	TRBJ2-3	TGTGCCAGCAGTGAAGGGACTCAAAGAATCGGGCAGTATTTT	CASSEGTQRIGQYF
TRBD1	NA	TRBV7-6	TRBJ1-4	TGTGCCAGCAGCAACCGGGACAGGGGATTTGAAAAACTGTTTTTT	CASSNRDRGFEKLFF
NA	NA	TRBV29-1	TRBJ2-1	TGCAGCGTTGAGGGCCGCTACAATGAGCAGTTCTTC	CSVEGRYNEQFF
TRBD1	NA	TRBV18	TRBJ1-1	TGTGCCAGCTCACCAAGGGAGGGGGCGATCACTGAAGCTTTCTTT	CASSPREGAITEAFF
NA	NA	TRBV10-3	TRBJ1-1	TGTGCCATCACCTTAGGCAGCAGAACTGAAGCTTTCTTT	CAITLGSRTEAFF
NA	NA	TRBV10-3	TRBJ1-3	TGTGCCATCAGGGATACCTCTGGAAACACCATATATTTT	CAIRDTSGNTIYF
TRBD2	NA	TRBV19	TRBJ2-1	TGTGCCAGTAGTATAATCGAAGCGGGGGGATACAATGAGCAGTTCTTC	CASSIIEAGGYNEQFF
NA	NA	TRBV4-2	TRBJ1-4	TGTGCCAGCAGCGTAACCGGGTCTTCTAATGAAAAACTGTTTTTT	CASSVTGSSNEKLFF
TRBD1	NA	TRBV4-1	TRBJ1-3	TGCGCCAGCAGCCAACAAGGACAGGGCGGACGAAACACCATATATTTT	CASSQQGQGGRNTIYF
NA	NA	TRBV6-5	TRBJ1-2	TGTGCCAGCAGTTACTCCCGACAGAACTATGGCTACACCTTC	CASSYSRQNYGYTF
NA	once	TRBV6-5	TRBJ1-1	TGTGCCAGCAGTTATTCTCAGGGGTACACTGAAGCTTTCTTT	CASSYSQGYTEAFF
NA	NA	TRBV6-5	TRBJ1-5	TGTGCCAGCAGTTACTCGTCAGGGGGCAATCAGCCCCAGCATTTT	CASSYSSGGNQPQHF
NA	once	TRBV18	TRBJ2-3	TGTGCCAGCTCGCCACAGGGGGCGGGAGGACCAGATACGCAGTATTTT	CASSPQGAGGPDTQYF
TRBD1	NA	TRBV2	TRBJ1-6	TGTGCCAGCAGGCCGGGACAGGGGTTATGGGCCCTCCACTTT	CASRPGQGLWALHF
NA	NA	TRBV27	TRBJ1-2	TGTGCCAGCAGTTTAAGGGGGGTGGTGACAGGTTATGGCTACACCTTC	CASSLRGVVTGYGYTF
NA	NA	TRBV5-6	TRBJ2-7	TGTGCCAGCAGCTTAGACAAACATAGCTCCTACGAGCAGTACTTC	CASSLDKHSSYEQYF
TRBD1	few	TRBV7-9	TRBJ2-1	TGTGCCAGCAGCGCAGGGGGCCTCGGGTCCTACAATGAGCAGTTCTTC	CASSAGGLGSYNEQFF
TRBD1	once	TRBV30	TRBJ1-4	TGTGCCTGGAGTGGCCGGGACAGGAATGAAAAACTGTTTTTT	CAWSGRDRNEKLFF
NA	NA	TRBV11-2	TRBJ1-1	TGTGCCAGCAGCTTAAAGGCAGGGGCGAGGACTGAAGCTTTCTTT	CASSLKAGARTEAFF
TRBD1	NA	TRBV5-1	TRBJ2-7	TGCGCCAGCAGCTTGGGACAGGGAAGAGACGAGCAGTACTTC	CASSLGQGRDEQYF
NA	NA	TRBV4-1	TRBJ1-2	TGCGCCAGCAGGCATACAGGTGACTATGGCTACACCTTC	CASRHTGDYGYTF
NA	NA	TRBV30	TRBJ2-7	TGTGCCTGGAGTGTAGCCAGTCCCTACGAGCAGTACTTC	CAWSVASPYEQYF
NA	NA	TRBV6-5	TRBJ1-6	TGTGCCAGCAGCGCTCACGGGGCAAGGAATTCACCCCTCCACTTT	CASSAHGARNSPLHF
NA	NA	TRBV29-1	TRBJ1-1	TGCAGCGTTAGTAGGCAGCTAATTTTGAACACTGAAGCTTTCTTT	CSVSRQLILNTEAFF
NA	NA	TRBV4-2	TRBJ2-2	TGTGCCAGCAGCCAAGGACGGACCGGGGAGCTGTTTTTT	CASSQGRTGELFF
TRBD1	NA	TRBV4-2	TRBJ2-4	TGTGCCAGCAGCCGGAGTGGGACAGGGGAATCCAAAAACATTCAGTACTTC	CASSRSGTGESKNIQYF
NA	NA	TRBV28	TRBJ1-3	TGTGCCAGCAGGCCAGGTGCGGGTGGGCACACCATATATTTT	CASRPGAGGHTIYF
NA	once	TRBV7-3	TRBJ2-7	TGTGCCAGCAGCTTTGTGAGGGGCGACGAGCAGTACTTC	CASSFVRGDEQYF
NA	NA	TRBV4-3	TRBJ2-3	TGCGCCAGCAGCCAAGAGGGGAATACGCAGTATTTT	CASSQEGNTQYF
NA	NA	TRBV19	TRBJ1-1	TGTGCCAGTAGTATACAGGGGACCCCTGGGAACACTGAAGCTTTCTTT	CASSIQGTPGNTEAFF
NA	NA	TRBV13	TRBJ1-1	TGTGCCAGCAGCTCCCTAAGGGGGAACAGGGATGTTAACACTGAAGCTTTCTTT	CASSSLRGNRDVNTEAFF